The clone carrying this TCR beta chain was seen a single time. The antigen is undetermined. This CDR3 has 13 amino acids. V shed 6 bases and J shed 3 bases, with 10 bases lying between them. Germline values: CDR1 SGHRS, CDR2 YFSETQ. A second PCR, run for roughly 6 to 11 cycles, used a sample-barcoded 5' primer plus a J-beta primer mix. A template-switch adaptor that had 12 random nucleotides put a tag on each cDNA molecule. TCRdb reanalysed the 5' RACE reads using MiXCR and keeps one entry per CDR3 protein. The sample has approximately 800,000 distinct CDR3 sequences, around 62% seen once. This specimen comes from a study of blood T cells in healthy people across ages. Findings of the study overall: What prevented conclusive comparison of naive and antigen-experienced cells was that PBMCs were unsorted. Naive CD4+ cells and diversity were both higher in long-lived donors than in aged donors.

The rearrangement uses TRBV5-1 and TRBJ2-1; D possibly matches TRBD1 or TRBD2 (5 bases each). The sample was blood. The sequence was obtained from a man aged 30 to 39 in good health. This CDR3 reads CASTRDGYNEQFF. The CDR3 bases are TGCGCCAGCACCCGGGACGGCTACAATGAGCAGTTCTTC. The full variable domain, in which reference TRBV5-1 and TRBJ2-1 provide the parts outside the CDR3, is KAGVTQTPRYLIKTRGQQVTLSCSPISGHRSVSWYQQTPGQGLQFLFEYFSETQRNKGNFPGRFSGRQFSNSRSEMNVSTLELGDSALYLCASTRDGYNEQFFGPGTRLTVL.